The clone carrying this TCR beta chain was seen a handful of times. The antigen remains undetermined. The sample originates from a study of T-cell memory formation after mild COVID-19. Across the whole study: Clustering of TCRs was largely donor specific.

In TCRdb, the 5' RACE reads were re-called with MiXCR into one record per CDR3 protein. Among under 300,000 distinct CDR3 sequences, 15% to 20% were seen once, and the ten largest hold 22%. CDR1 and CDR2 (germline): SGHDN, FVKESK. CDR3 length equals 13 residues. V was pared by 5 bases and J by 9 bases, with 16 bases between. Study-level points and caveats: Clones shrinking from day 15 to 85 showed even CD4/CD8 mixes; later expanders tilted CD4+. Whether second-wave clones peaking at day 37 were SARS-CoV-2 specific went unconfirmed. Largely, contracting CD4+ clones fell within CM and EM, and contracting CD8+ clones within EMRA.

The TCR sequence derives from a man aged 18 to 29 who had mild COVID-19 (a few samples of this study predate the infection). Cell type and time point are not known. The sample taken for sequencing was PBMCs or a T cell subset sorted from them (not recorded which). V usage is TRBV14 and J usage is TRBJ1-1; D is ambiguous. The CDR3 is CASSLDSLGKAFF. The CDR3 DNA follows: TGTGCCAGCAGCTTAGACTCCCTAGGCAAAGCTTTCTTT.